This is a list of T cell receptor beta chains from one sample in a study of blood T cell repertoires in COVID-19. The data were produced by immunoSEQ multiplex PCR, yet TCRdb's version contains in-frame clones alone and is incomplete. The table includes about 56,000 clones, roughly 84% detected once. Sample: peripheral blood. The source is a man aged 60 to 75 with COVID-19, enrolled during active disease. CDR3s include the opening cysteine and the closing phenylalanine or tryptophan. D genes are given only for firm matches. Clone size appears in some rows only: once, few, many, or a class for an expanded clone.

j_gene	abundance	d_gene	v_gene	CDR3nt	CDR3aa
TRBJ2-2	NA	NA	TRBV5-5	TGTGCCAGCAGCTTCTCCTTCGACAGGACCGGGGAGCTGTTTTTT	CASSFSFDRTGELFF
TRBJ1-1	NA	NA	TRBV5-1	TGCGCCAGCAGCTCCATGGCGTCCAGCGGTGGCACTGAAGCTTTCTTT	CASSSMASSGGTEAFF
TRBJ2-7	NA	TRBD2	TRBV6-5	TGTGCCTTGAGCGGGGGGACCTCCTACGAGCAGTACTTC	CALSGGTSYEQYF
TRBJ1-1	once	TRBD1	TRBV6-5	TGTGCCAGCAGTTACCCAGGACAGGTCACTGAAGCTTTCTTT	CASSYPGQVTEAFF
TRBJ2-1	NA	NA	TRBV3-1/TRBV3-2	TGTGCCAGCAGCCAAGATCTGGCGGGGATTACCTACAATGAGCAGTTCTTC	CASSQDLAGITYNEQFF
TRBJ1-6	NA	NA	TRBV19	TGTGCCAGTAGGCCACTGATCCGGGAATATAATTCACCCCTCCACTTT	CASRPLIREYNSPLHF
TRBJ1-2	NA	NA	TRBV24-1	TGTGCCGCAAAACCCCAGGGATACTATGGCTACACCTTC	CAAKPQGYYGYTF
TRBJ2-7	NA	NA	TRBV7-9	TGTGCCAGCATTCCTCTCCTCTACGAGCAGTACTTC	CASIPLLYEQYF
TRBJ2-3	NA	TRBD1	TRBV5-1	TGCGCCAGCAGCGTTTTCGGACAGGGGGGCACAGATACGCAGTATTTT	CASSVFGQGGTDTQYF
TRBJ1-4	NA	NA	TRBV5-6	TGTGCCAGCAGCTTGGGTGACAGGCAGGAACTGTTTTTT	CASSLGDRQELFF
TRBJ2-7	few	NA	TRBV7-9	TGTGCCAGCAGCTTGTACTACGAGCAGTACTTC	CASSLYYEQYF
TRBJ1-2	NA	NA	TRBV5-4	TGTGCCAGCAGCTTGGAGGGGGTTCGAAGTGGCTACACCTTC	CASSLEGVRSGYTF
TRBJ2-2	NA	NA	TRBV9	TGTGCCAGCAGCGTAGACATTAGCCCGTACACCGGGGAGCTGTTTTTT	CASSVDISPYTGELFF
TRBJ2-1	once	TRBD2	TRBV2	TGTGCCAGCATACTAGCGGGAGGGCCGGGATTCAATGAGCAGTTCTTC	CASILAGGPGFNEQFF
TRBJ1-2	NA	TRBD1	TRBV28	TGTGCCAGCAGAACGGGACAGGGTGGCTATGGCTACACCTTC	CASRTGQGGYGYTF
TRBJ2-2	once	NA	TRBV30	TGTGCCTGGGGACCCGTTTTAGTCGTCGGGGAGCTGTTTTTT	CAWGPVLVVGELFF
TRBJ1-3	NA	NA	TRBV12-3/TRBV12-4	TGTGCCAGCAGTCCAGGGGGAAACACCATATATTTT	CASSPGGNTIYF
TRBJ2-4	NA	TRBD1	TRBV28	TGTGCCAGCAGCCAAACAGGGGGCAGTGTGAACATTCAGTACTTC	CASSQTGGSVNIQYF
TRBJ1-3	NA	TRBD1	TRBV5-1	TGCGCCAGCAGCTTGGGGACAGGGTCAGGAAACACCATATATTTT	CASSLGTGSGNTIYF
TRBJ2-2	NA	TRBD1	TRBV4-1	TGCGCCAGCAGCGGCGGACAGGGCAGCACCGGGGAGCTGTTTTTT	CASSGGQGSTGELFF
TRBJ1-2	NA	NA	TRBV10-3	TGTGCCTCCCGGGGAGAGGATTCCTATGGCTACACCTTC	CASRGEDSYGYTF